These T cell receptor beta chains were read from a single sample in a study of blood T cells in healthy people across ages. A single record per CDR3 protein comes from TCRdb applying MiXCR to the 5' RACE reads. The top ten hold about 20% of the sample, which has about 970,000 distinct CDR3 sequences, just over 50% seen once. Sequencing used blood. The origin of the receptors is a woman between 55 and 75 years old in good health. Both conserved end residues are part of each CDR3. A D gene is named only where the DNA matches it firmly. Where a row states a size, it is once, few, many or the class of an expanded clone; other rows omit it.

D gene,J gene,V gene,clone size,CDR3 DNA,CDR3 protein
TRBD1,TRBJ2-7,TRBV5-5,-,TGTGCCAGCAGCTTGTACGTCGGGGACAGGGGGCTTATGCAGTACTTC,CASSLYVGDRGLMQYF
-,TRBJ2-7,TRBV5-6,-,TGTGCCAGCAGCTTATACAAGACCAGCTACGAGCAGTACTTC,CASSLYKTSYEQYF
-,TRBJ2-1,TRBV7-2,few,TGTGCCAGCAGCTTAACAGGCACCGAGCAGTTCTTC,CASSLTGTEQFF
-,TRBJ2-7,TRBV11-2,few,TGTGCCAGCAGCACGCAGAGGGGGTTCTACGAGCAGTACTTC,CASSTQRGFYEQYF
-,TRBJ1-1,TRBV4-1,-,TGCGCCAGCAGCCCCTCAGGTCGGGGGCCTAACACTGAAGCTTTCTTT,CASSPSGRGPNTEAFF
TRBD2,TRBJ2-1,TRBV7-2,-,TGTGCCAGCAGCTTAGGAGCGGGAGATTCTGAGCAGTTCTTC,CASSLGAGDSEQFF
-,TRBJ1-2,TRBV25-1,few,TGTGCCAGCAGTTGGACAACAGAGCACAATGGCTACACCTTC,CASSWTTEHNGYTF
TRBD1,TRBJ2-5,TRBV7-2,-,TGTGCCAGCAGCTGGTGGGACAGCCAAGAGACCCAGTACTTC,CASSWWDSQETQYF
-,TRBJ2-7,TRBV6-5,few,TGTGCCAGCAGTTACGGGTCCTCAATAAGCTCCTACGAGCAGTACTTC,CASSYGSSISSYEQYF
-,TRBJ2-1,TRBV27,-,TGTGCCAACAGTTTTGTAGCGAACTACAATGAGCAGTTCTTC,CANSFVANYNEQFF
-,TRBJ2-7,TRBV20-1,few,TGCAGTGCTAGAACCGCGGGGACAGCAATATCCTACGAGCAGTACTTC,CSARTAGTAISYEQYF
-,TRBJ1-5,TRBV20-1,once,TGCAGTGCTAGAAGTACTGCCCCGTATAGCAATCAGCCCCAGCATTTT,CSARSTAPYSNQPQHF
-,TRBJ2-5,TRBV29-1,many,TGCAGCGTTGGCCGTGAGACCCAGTACTTC,CSVGRETQYF
TRBD2,TRBJ2-7,TRBV6-2/TRBV6-3,few,TGTGCCAGCAACCAAGCGGGAGGCTACGAGCAGTACTTC,CASNQAGGYEQYF
-,TRBJ2-3,TRBV7-8,many,TGTGCCAGCAGCTTAGTGGGCGGGACCACAGATACGCAGTATTTT,CASSLVGGTTDTQYF
TRBD1,TRBJ1-6,TRBV27,-,TGTGCCAGCAGTCCCCAAACCGGGACAGGGATGATGGCCCTCCACTTT,CASSPQTGTGMMALHF
-,TRBJ2-5,TRBV11-1,-,TGTGCCAGCGGCTATTCAAGACAAGAGACCCAGTACTTC,CASGYSRQETQYF
TRBD2,TRBJ2-2,TRBV6-6,-,TGTGCCAGCAGCGTCCAAACCGGGAGGGGCACCGGGGAGCTGTTTTTT,CASSVQTGRGTGELFF
-,TRBJ2-6,TRBV6-1,-,TGTGCCAGCAGCCCCCCGTTGGGTGTAGTGGCTGGGGCCAACGTCCTGACTTTC,CASSPPLGVVAGANVLTF
-,TRBJ2-3,TRBV10-3,-,TGTGCCATCAGGGGGGGGGACATTCGCCGCGGCACAGATACGCAGTATTTT,CAIRGGDIRRGTDTQYF
-,TRBJ2-6,TRBV14,few,TGTGCCAGCAGCCCCCTTCGACGGGCCTCTGGGGCCAACGTCCTGACTTTC,CASSPLRRASGANVLTF
-,TRBJ2-7,TRBV10-3,many,TGTGCCATCAGCCGGTCGTGGACGTACGAGCAGTACTTC,CAISRSWTYEQYF
-,TRBJ2-7,TRBV28,few,TGTGCCAGCAGAGCGCGGGACGGTGGCTCCTACGAGCAGTACTTC,CASRARDGGSYEQYF
TRBD1,TRBJ1-2,TRBV6-1,-,TGTGCCAGCCACCATTCATTAAAGGACAGGGGGCTTCATGGCTACACCTTC,CASHHSLKDRGLHGYTF
-,TRBJ2-1,TRBV7-9,-,TGTGCCAGCAGCTTAGCGCGCGCGGCCCGCTCCTACAATGAGCAGTTCTTC,CASSLARAARSYNEQFF
-,TRBJ1-2,TRBV29-1,-,TGCAGCGTCGAAGGGGGATTTGGCTACACCTTC,CSVEGGFGYTF
-,TRBJ1-5,TRBV12-3/TRBV12-4,few,TGTGCCAGCAGTTCCGACAGGAGCAATCAGCCCCAGCATTTT,CASSSDRSNQPQHF
TRBD2,TRBJ2-7,TRBV5-6,-,TGTGCCAGCAGCTCCGGGACTAGCGTTATCTACGAGCAGTACTTC,CASSSGTSVIYEQYF
TRBD2,TRBJ2-1,TRBV4-2,once,TGTGCCAGCAGCCACCCGTGGCGGGAGGGGGACAATGAGCAGTTCTTC,CASSHPWREGDNEQFF
TRBD1,TRBJ1-2,TRBV20-1,once,TGCAGTGCTAGAGGAGGACAGACTGACAGGGCCGATGGCTACACCTTC,CSARGGQTDRADGYTF
TRBD1,TRBJ1-1,TRBV27,-,TGTGCCAGCAGACCGGGACAGCCCATGAACACTGAAGCTTTCTTT,CASRPGQPMNTEAFF
-,TRBJ2-5,TRBV4-1,few,TGCGCCAGCAGCCAGGACCTAAGATCTGGGGGCCGACAAGAGACCCAGTACTTC,CASSQDLRSGGRQETQYF
-,TRBJ1-1,TRBV20-1,-,TGCAGTGGGGGTCTGGGAGAGCCGAACACTGAAGCTTTCTTT,CSGGLGEPNTEAFF
TRBD1,TRBJ1-2,TRBV12-3/TRBV12-4,-,TGTGCCAGCAGTTCACCGGGACAGGTCCTCTATGGCTACACCTTC,CASSSPGQVLYGYTF
-,TRBJ2-3,TRBV24-1,many,TGTGCCACCAGTGGAAGGGATACGCAGTATTTT,CATSGRDTQYF
-,TRBJ2-1,TRBV20-1,-,TGCAGTGCTAGAGATGCAGGGGCCAGGATGAGGTTCTTC,CSARDAGARMRFF
-,TRBJ2-7,TRBV29-1,-,TGCAGCGTTGAAGGGACCGGGAAGCGGTACGAGCAGTACTTC,CSVEGTGKRYEQYF
TRBD1,TRBJ2-7,TRBV28,few,TGTGCCAGCAGTCCCTCGGACAGGGGGCTTTTCGAGCAGTACTTC,CASSPSDRGLFEQYF
TRBD2,TRBJ2-7,TRBV13,-,TGTGCCAGCAGCCTCCGGCCGGGACTAACGGGACTCTTCGGGGCCTACGAGCAGTACTTC,CASSLRPGLTGLFGAYEQYF
-,TRBJ2-4,TRBV29-1,-,TGCAGCGTCCGGGGTGTCAAAAACATTCAGTACTTC,CSVRGVKNIQYF
-,TRBJ1-2,TRBV3-1,-,TGTGCCAGCAGCCATGGAGGGGTAGAAAGTGGCTACACCTTC,CASSHGGVESGYTF
TRBD1,TRBJ2-1,TRBV4-2,-,TGTGCCAGCAGCCAAGATCCGAGGGGAGGACAGGGTTACAATGAGCAGTTCTTC,CASSQDPRGGQGYNEQFF
TRBD1,TRBJ2-3,TRBV6-1,-,TGTGCCAGCACCCCCCCGAAGGGACAGGGGGCTCTGAGACGCACAGATACGCAGTATTTT,CASTPPKGQGALRRTDTQYF
TRBD1,TRBJ2-7,TRBV4-2,-,TGTGCCAGCAGCCACTACGGTGGGACAGGGGATTCCTACGAGCAGTACTTC,CASSHYGGTGDSYEQYF
-,TRBJ1-1,TRBV12-3/TRBV12-4,-,TGTGCCAGCACCCTTAGGGGGATTGGGAACACTGAAGCTTTCTTT,CASTLRGIGNTEAFF
-,TRBJ2-3,TRBV29-1,-,TGCAGCGTTTCCGACAGCACAGATACGCAGTATTTT,CSVSDSTDTQYF
-,TRBJ2-3,TRBV20-1,-,TGCAGTGCTCGATCCCCGGGACAAACGATAACAGATACGCAGTATTTT,CSARSPGQTITDTQYF
-,TRBJ1-5,TRBV5-1,few,TGCGCCAGCAGCCTAGACTGGAATCAGCCCCAGCATTTT,CASSLDWNQPQHF
-,TRBJ1-5,TRBV7-9,-,TGTGCCAGCAGACGGGGGGGCGACCAGCCCCAGCATTTT,CASRRGGDQPQHF
TRBD1,TRBJ1-6,TRBV20-1,-,TGCAGTGCTAGAGGGACAGGGGGCTTTGATTCACCCCTCCACTTT,CSARGTGGFDSPLHF
TRBD2,TRBJ2-5,TRBV28,-,TGTGCCAGCAGTTCCGCCGAGGGAGGGAAGACCCAGTACTTC,CASSSAEGGKTQYF
-,TRBJ2-1,TRBV5-1,-,TGCGCCAGCAGCTTGGCCGCCTTTCCCGATGAGCAGTTCTTC,CASSLAAFPDEQFF